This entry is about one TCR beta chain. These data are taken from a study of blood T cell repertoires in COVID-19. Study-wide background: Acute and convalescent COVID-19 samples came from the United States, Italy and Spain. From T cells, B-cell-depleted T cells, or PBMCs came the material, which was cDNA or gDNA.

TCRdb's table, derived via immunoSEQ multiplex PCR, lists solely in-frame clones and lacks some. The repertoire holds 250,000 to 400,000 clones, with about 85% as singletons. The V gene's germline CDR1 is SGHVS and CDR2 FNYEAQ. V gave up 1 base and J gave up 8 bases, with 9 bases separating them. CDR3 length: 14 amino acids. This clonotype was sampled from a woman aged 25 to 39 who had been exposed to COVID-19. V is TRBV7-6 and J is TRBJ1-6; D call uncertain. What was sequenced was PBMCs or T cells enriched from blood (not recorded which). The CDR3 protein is CASSLGGLDSPLHF. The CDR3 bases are TGTGCCAGCAGCTTAGGAGGGTTGGATTCACCCCTCCACTTT.